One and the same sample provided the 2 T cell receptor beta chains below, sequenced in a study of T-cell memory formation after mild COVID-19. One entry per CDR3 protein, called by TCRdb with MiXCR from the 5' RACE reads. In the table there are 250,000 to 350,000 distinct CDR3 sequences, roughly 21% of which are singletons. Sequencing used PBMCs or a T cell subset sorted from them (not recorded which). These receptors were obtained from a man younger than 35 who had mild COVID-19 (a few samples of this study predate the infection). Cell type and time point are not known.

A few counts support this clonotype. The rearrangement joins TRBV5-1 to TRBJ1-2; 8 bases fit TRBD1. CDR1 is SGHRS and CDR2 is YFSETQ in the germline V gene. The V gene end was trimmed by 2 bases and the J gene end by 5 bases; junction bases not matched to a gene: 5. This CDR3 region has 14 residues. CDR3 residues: CASSLLTGDYGYTF. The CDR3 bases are TGCGCCAGCAGCTTATTGACAGGGGATTATGGCTACACCTTC. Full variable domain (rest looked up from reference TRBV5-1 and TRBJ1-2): KAGVTQTPRYLIKTRGQQVTLSCSPISGHRSVSWYQQTPGQGLQFLFEYFSETQRNKGNFPGRFSGRQFSNSRSEMNVSTLELGDSALYLCASSLLTGDYGYTFGSGTRLTVV.

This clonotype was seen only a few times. CDR3 region: CASSLDPTGGYTF. The DNA for the CDR3 is TGTGCCAGCAGCTTAGATCCCACGGGGGGCTACACCTTC. The J gene is TRBJ1-2, the V gene TRBV11-2; D not certain. V shed 0 bases and J shed 8 bases, with 10 bases lying between them. The CDR3 extends over 13 amino acids. From germline, CDR1 is SGHAT and CDR2 FQNNGV.